These T cell receptor beta chains were read from a single sample in a study of T cells in localized non-small cell lung cancer. Produced via immunoSEQ multiplex PCR; TCRdb's table is partial and in-frame only. The table shows 3,000 or so clones, with around 25% occurring only once. The sample was lung tumor tissue, taken before any cancer treatment. The source of these receptors is a male donor aged 60 or over with stage I lung adenocarcinoma. Both conserved end residues are part of each CDR3. The order of the fields is D gene, V gene, J gene, clone size, CDR3 DNA, CDR3 protein. D genes are given only for firm matches. Rows give clone size only sometimes, using once, few, many, or a class for an expanded clone.

NA,TRBV11-3,TRBJ2-7,few,TGTGCCAGCAGCTCCAACCTAGGTAGGGACGAGCAGTACTTC,CASSSNLGRDEQYF
TRBD1,TRBV30,TRBJ2-7,NA,TGTGCCTGGACCCGACCCGGGACAGGTCCCCGCGAGCAGTACTTC,CAWTRPGTGPREQYF
TRBD2,TRBV9,TRBJ2-1,few,TGTGCCAGCAGCACGGGACTAGAGGGCTACAATGAGCAGTTCTTC,CASSTGLEGYNEQFF
NA,TRBV9,TRBJ2-5,few,TGTGCCAGCAGTGAATTGGGCGGGGGCTACCAAGAGACCCAGTACTTC,CASSELGGGYQETQYF
NA,TRBV28,TRBJ1-4,NA,TGTGCCAGCAGTTTAAATCGGTATATCCTTGGGGAACTGTTTTTT,CASSLNRYILGELFF
NA,TRBV28,TRBJ2-7,NA,TGTGCCAGCAGTATTGGGGGGAGGATGGGCGAGCAGTACTTC,CASSIGGRMGEQYF
NA,TRBV10-2,TRBJ1-1,NA,TGCGCCAGCAGTCCTAGAACGTCAACAGGGACTGAAGCTTTCTTT,CASSPRTSTGTEAFF
NA,TRBV7-6,TRBJ1-2,few,TGTGCCAGCAGCCCGAAGCGAAGTGGCGGGGAGTATGGCTACACCTTC,CASSPKRSGGEYGYTF
NA,TRBV11-3,TRBJ1-4,NA,TGTGCCAGCAGCGACGCAGGGGTCTCTAATGAAAAACTGTTTTTT,CASSDAGVSNEKLFF
NA,TRBV6-8,TRBJ2-5,medium-sized,TGTGCCAGCAGTTATCAACAGGGTTCAGAGACCCAGTACTTC,CASSYQQGSETQYF
NA,TRBV18,TRBJ2-7,NA,TGTGCCAGCTCACCTCAGGGGTCGAGCTCCTACGAGCAGTACTTC,CASSPQGSSSYEQYF
NA,TRBV18,TRBJ2-3,few,TGTGCCAGCTCACCCCTAGGCGGGGACTCCCCGGCAGATACGCAGTATTTT,CASSPLGGDSPADTQYF
NA,TRBV18,TRBJ1-1,NA,TGTGCCAGCTCACCATCGGGGGGGCACACTGAAGCTTTCTTT,CASSPSGGHTEAFF
NA,TRBV19,TRBJ2-5,NA,TGTGCCAGTAGTCCCCCCGGGGGATGGGGGGAGACCCAGTACTTC,CASSPPGGWGETQYF
NA,TRBV11-3,TRBJ2-7,NA,TGTGCCAGCAGCTTGGCCGGACAGGCGGGGTACGAGCAGTACTTC,CASSLAGQAGYEQYF
NA,TRBV7-2,TRBJ1-1,few,TGTGCCAGCAGCTCGGCCCCACAGACTGAAGCTTTCTTT,CASSSAPQTEAFF
TRBD2,TRBV9,TRBJ2-3,NA,TGTGCCAGCAGCGTAAAGAGCGGGAGGGTTTATTTT,CASSVKSGRVYF
TRBD2,TRBV6-8,TRBJ2-7,few,TGTGCCACCATCAGGTCCGGGGGGGGTGAGCAGTACTTC,CATIRSGGGEQYF
NA,TRBV8-2,TRBJ1-1,NA,TGTGCCAGCAGTTTTGACAGGGGAGGTTGGTCTGAAGCTTTCTTT,CASSFDRGGWSEAFF
NA,TRBV19,TRBJ2-7,NA,TGTGCCAGTAGGGGAGAACAAAGGGGGTACGAGCAGTACTTC,CASRGEQRGYEQYF
NA,TRBV11-3,TRBJ2-1,few,TGTGCCAGCAGCTTATTCTCGGGAGTTTACTACAATGAGCAGTTCTTC,CASSLFSGVYYNEQFF
NA,TRBV11-3,TRBJ2-3,NA,TGTGCCAGCAGCTCACGCCAGGGGAGCGCAGATACGCAGTATTTT,CASSSRQGSADTQYF
NA,TRBV5-1,TRBJ2-2,NA,TGCGCCGCCCGGAGGGACCCTAGTCGTAGCACCGGGGAGCTGTTTTTT,CAARRDPSRSTGELFF
NA,TRBV9,TRBJ1-1,few,TGTGCCAGCAGCGTGACAGGACAGACTGAAGCTTTCTTT,CASSVTGQTEAFF
TRBD1,TRBV11-3,TRBJ2-5,NA,TGTGCCAGCAGCCCCGGGACAGGGATCTCCCAAGAGACCCAGTACTTC,CASSPGTGISQETQYF
NA,TRBV11-3,TRBJ2-1,few,TGTGCCAGCAGCTTAGATCCGGGCCCCAATGAGCAGTTCTTC,CASSLDPGPNEQFF
NA,TRBV9,TRBJ2-6,NA,TGTGCCAGCAGTGCGGAGGCTGGGGCCAACGTCCTGACTTTC,CASSAEAGANVLTF
NA,TRBV6-8,TRBJ1-6,few,TGTGCCAGCAGACTAGGGGGGGAGCGAAATTCACCCCTCCACTTT,CASRLGGERNSPLHF
NA,TRBV7-6,TRBJ1-5,few,TGTGCCAGCAGCTTGGATGGAGGGATTAATCAGCCCCAGCATTTT,CASSLDGGINQPQHF
NA,TRBV5-1,TRBJ2-1,once,TGCGCCAGCAGCTTGAGTAGGGTTTACAATGAGCAGTTCTTC,CASSLSRVYNEQFF
NA,TRBV6-7,TRBJ1-2,NA,TGTGCCAGCAGTGAAACAAGTGGCTACACCTTC,CASSETSGYTF
NA,TRBV5-1,TRBJ1-2,NA,TGCGCCAGCAGCTTGGGCAGGGAGGATGGGGGCTACACCTTC,CASSLGREDGGYTF
NA,TRBV11-3,TRBJ2-6,NA,TGTGCCAGCAGCTTAGGTAGTTGGGGCGCCGGGGCCAACGTCCTGACTTTC,CASSLGSWGAGANVLTF
TRBD1,TRBV7-2,TRBJ1-5,NA,TGTGCCAGCAGCCAAGCAGGGGGCGCAGGGCAGCCCCAGCATTTT,CASSQAGGAGQPQHF
TRBD1,TRBV6-8,TRBJ2-1,large,TGTGCCAGCAGTTACGAGGGACAGGGAAACAATGAGCAGTTCTTC,CASSYEGQGNNEQFF
NA,TRBV11-3,TRBJ1-2,large,TGTGCCAGCAGCCTATACAGGGTCGAGGATGGTGGCTACACCTTC,CASSLYRVEDGGYTF
TRBD1,TRBV11-3,TRBJ1-3,NA,TGTGCCAGCAGCTCAGGGGCAGGGGGCTCTGGAAACACCATATATTTT,CASSSGAGGSGNTIYF
NA,TRBV19,TRBJ2-7,NA,TGTGCCAGTAGCGAATACTCTTTCTCCTACGAGCAGTACTTC,CASSEYSFSYEQYF
NA,TRBV19,TRBJ1-2,NA,TGTGCCAGTAGTATCCGGCTCTATGGCTACACCTTC,CASSIRLYGYTF
NA,TRBV29-1,TRBJ2-2,NA,TGCAGCGTTAGGGAACAGGGAGGCACCGGGGAGCTGTTTTTT,CSVREQGGTGELFF
TRBD1,TRBV6-8,TRBJ1-5,NA,TGTGCCAGCAGTTACGGACAGGAAAATAGCAATCAGCCCCAGCATTTT,CASSYGQENSNQPQHF
NA,TRBV19,TRBJ1-2,few,TGTGCCAGTAGTATAAGCTACCGGACAGAAATAAGGGTAGGGGACCTTAACTATGGCTACACCTTC,CASSISYRTEIRVGDLNYGYTF
TRBD2,TRBV9,TRBJ2-5,medium-sized,TGTGCCAGCAAGGGACTAGCGGGAGGAGAGACCCAGTACTTC,CASKGLAGGETQYF
TRBD1,TRBV19,TRBJ1-4,NA,TGTGCCAGTAGTATCGGGACAGCCTCTAATGAAAAACTGTTTTTT,CASSIGTASNEKLFF
TRBD1,TRBV11-3,TRBJ1-1,few,TGTGCCAGCAGCCCCGGGACAGGTCGTCAAACTGAAGCTTTCTTT,CASSPGTGRQTEAFF
NA,TRBV7-1,TRBJ2-3,NA,TGTGCCAGCAGCCAACAGGGTCCTGATACGCAGTATTTT,CASSQQGPDTQYF